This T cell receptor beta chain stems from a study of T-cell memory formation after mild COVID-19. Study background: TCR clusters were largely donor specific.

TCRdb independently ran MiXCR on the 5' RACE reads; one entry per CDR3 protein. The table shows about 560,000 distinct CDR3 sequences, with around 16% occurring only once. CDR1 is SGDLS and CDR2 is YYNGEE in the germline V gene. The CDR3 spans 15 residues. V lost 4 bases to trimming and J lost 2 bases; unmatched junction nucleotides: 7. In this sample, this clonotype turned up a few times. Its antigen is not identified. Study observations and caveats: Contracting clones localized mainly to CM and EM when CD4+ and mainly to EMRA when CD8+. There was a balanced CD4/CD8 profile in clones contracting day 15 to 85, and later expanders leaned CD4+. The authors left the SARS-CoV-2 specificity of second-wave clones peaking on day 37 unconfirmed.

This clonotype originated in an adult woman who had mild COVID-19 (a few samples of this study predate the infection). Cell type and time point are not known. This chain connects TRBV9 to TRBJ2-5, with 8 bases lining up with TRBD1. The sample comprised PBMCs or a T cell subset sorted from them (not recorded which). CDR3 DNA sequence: TGTGCCAGCAGCAAAGGGACAGGAGGGCAAGAGACCCAGTACTTC. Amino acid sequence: CASSKGTGGQETQYF. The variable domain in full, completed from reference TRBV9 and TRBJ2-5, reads DSGVTQTPKHLITATGQRVTLRCSPRSGDLSVYWYQQSLDQGLQFLIQYYNGEERAKGNILERFSAQQFPDLHSELNLSSLELGDSALYFCASSKGTGGQETQYFGPGTRLLVL.